Sequencing of this T cell receptor beta chain was carried out in a study of spatial heterogeneity in lung cancer. For the study at large: The count of detected beta-chain sequences consistently exceeded that of alpha-chain sequences. Combinations of a unique TCR and a UMI were tallied in raw reads, and on average each appeared more than ten times. Broader study findings: Detection of ubiquitous tumor TCRs in blood was higher at resection than follow-up.

Trimming shortened V by 3 bases and J by 2 bases, and 9 bases separated the two germline ends. Germline assignment: CDR1 MDHEN and CDR2 SYDVKM. The CDR3 has 14 amino acids. This clonotype was found many times. Its specificity is unknown. TCRdb ran MiXCR on the 5' RACE reads and lists one entry per CDR3 protein. The sample shows about 53,000 distinct CDR3 sequences, roughly 6.5% of them seen only once. Time point denoted: sample taken at primary tumor resection. TCRs were sequenced from unsorted whole RNA of tumor, nontumor lung or PBMC. A total of around 67 untreated early-stage non-small cell lung cancer patients served as donors.

The V call is TRBV28, the J call TRBJ2-3, with D possibly matching TRBD2 (6 bases). The sample in question was PBMCs, obtained at surgery. The sequence was obtained from a female donor with early-stage non-small cell lung cancer. The CDR3 loop is CASSLAGNTDTQYF. The CDR3 bases are TGTGCCAGCAGTTTGGCGGGGAACACAGATACGCAGTATTTT.